This T cell receptor beta chain was sequenced for a study of blood T cell repertoires in COVID-19. Study-level background: The origin of the acute and convalescent COVID-19 samples was the United States, Italy and Spain.

TCRdb's copy holds only in-frame clones and misses some; the assay was immunoSEQ multiplex PCR. The sample lists tens of thousands of clones, 75% to 90% occurring once. The receptor was derived from a man aged 25 to 45 with acute or convalescent COVID-19. Sequencing used peripheral blood.

The CDR3 nucleotides are TGTGCCAGCCGGGACAGGGGGCCCAGCAATCAGCCCCAGCATTTT. Amino acid sequence: CASRDRGPSNQPQHF. V is TRBV19 and J is TRBJ1-5; 12 positions agree with TRBD1. The CDR3 covers 15 residues. The germline V gene has CDR1 LNHDA and CDR2 SQIVND (reference sequence). V dropped 9 bases and J dropped 1; count of bases not matched to a gene: 4.